A single sample gave rise to the 27 T cell receptor beta chains below, sequenced in a study of CD8 T cells in ankylosing spondylitis. General study results and limits: Blood of patients with ankylosing spondylitis appeared to be characterized by a TCR beta motif of eight highly homologous variants.

Antigens for these TCRs are unknown. A single record per CDR3 protein comes from TCRdb applying MiXCR to the 5' RACE reads. The table includes 100,000 to 150,000 distinct CDR3 sequences, 15% to 20% detected once. Material: blood, either unsorted or a sorted T cell fraction (not recorded which). These receptors originate from a male donor with ankylosing spondylitis.

V usage is TRBV15 and J usage is TRBJ1-2, with D perhaps TRBD1 (5 bases). Germline CDR1 and CDR2: LNHNV and YYDKDF (reference sequence). Trimming removed 0 bases from V and 2 bases from J, with 13 bases in between. The CDR3 length is 16 residues. The CDR3 DNA follows: TGTGCCACCAGCAGAGATAGGGGCAGATCCAACTATGGCTACACCTTC. Protein product: CATSRDRGRSNYGYTF. Variable domain in full (rest from reference TRBV15 and TRBJ1-2): DAMVIQNPRYQVTQFGKPVTLSCSQTLNHNVMYWYQQKSSQAPKLLFHYYDKDFNNEADTPDNFQSRRPNTSFCFLDIRSPGLGDTAMYLCATSRDRGRSNYGYTFGSGTRLTVV.

The rearrangement uses TRBV19 and TRBJ1-4; the D is unclear. Germline V gives CDR1 LNHDA, CDR2 SQIVND (reference sequence). The CDR3 is 14 amino acids. V lost 10 bases to trimming and J lost 2 bases, with 14 bases between them. The CDR3 DNA sequence: TGTGCCACCGCTCGGGCTTCGACTAATGAAAAACTGTTTTTT. It is translated as CATARASTNEKLFF.

In its sample, this clonotype was seen a few times. The V gene is TRBV7-6, the J gene TRBJ2-3; the D is unclear. This CDR3 has 14 amino acids. In germline, CDR1 is SGHVS, CDR2 FNYEAQ. Trimming took off 4 bases at V and 5 bases at J, with 13 bases between the two ends. In DNA form, the CDR3 reads TGTGCCAGCAGCTCTCCGGTCCATCAAGATACGCAGTATTTT. It specifies CASSSPVHQDTQYF.

The rearrangement uses TRBV12-3 or TRBV12-4 and TRBJ2-4; D gene uncertain. Between the trimmed V and J ends, which lost 6 bases and 2 bases, there was a span of 14 bases. This CDR3 spans 15 amino acids. The CDR3 DNA reads as TGTGCCAGCAGCGGTGGAAGGAGACCCAAAAACATTCAGTACTTC. This sequence encodes CASSGGRRPKNIQYF.

V gene TRBV24-1 combines with J gene TRBJ2-7; D perhaps matches TRBD1 (5 bases). V lost 6 bases, J lost 7 bases, and 12 bases lay in between. The CDR3 runs to 12 residues. Germline CDR1 is KGHDR and CDR2 is SFDVKD. The CDR3 region has the DNA TGTGCCACCAGTAGTAGGGGTTGGGAGCAGTACTTC. Protein: CATSSRGWEQYF.

This clonotype showed up just a few times. This chain joins TRBV5-1 and TRBJ2-7, with 10 bases identical to TRBD2. CDR3 length equals 15 residues. The junction had 3 bases not matched to a gene; V was cut back by 0 bases and J by 3 bases. Germline V gives CDR1 SGHRS, CDR2 YFSETQ. CDR3 amino acids: CASSLGPSGSYEQYF. The CDR3 DNA reads TGCGCCAGCAGCTTGGGGCCTAGCGGGAGCTACGAGCAGTACTTC.

Only a few counts were recorded for this clonotype. This rearrangement joins TRBV7-9 to TRBJ1-1, with D unclear. Deletions cut 4 bases from V and 8 bases from J, with 11 bases between. CDR1 is SEHNR, CDR2 FQNEAQ, per germline (reference sequence). This CDR3 comprises 12 residues. The CDR3 DNA reads TGTGCCAGCAGCTCCTCAAACCTCGAAGCTTTCTTT. Translation: CASSSSNLEAFF. Looking up the rest from reference TRBV7-9 and TRBJ1-1 gives the full variable domain: DTGVSQNPRHKITKRGQNVTFRCDPISEHNRLYWYRQTLGQGPEFLTYFQNEAQLEKSRLLSDRFSAERPKGSFSTLEIQRTEQGDSAMYLCASSSSNLEAFFGQGTRLTVV.

The genes are TRBV18 and TRBJ1-1, with D hard to call. This CDR3 spans 15 amino acids. The germline V gene encodes CDR1 KGHSH and CDR2 LQKENI. V dropped 2 bases and J dropped 3 bases, with 13 bases sitting between them. CDR3 sequence reads: CASSPVKGMDTEAFF. The CDR3, as DNA: TGTGCCAGCTCACCAGTGAAGGGTATGGACACTGAAGCTTTCTTT.

V usage is TRBV14 and J usage is TRBJ2-1; TRBD2 aligns across 8 bases. This CDR3 is 19 amino acids long. Germline trimming cut 0 bases from V and 4 bases from J; bases unmatched to any gene: 14. Germline CDR1 is SGHDN and CDR2 is FVKESK. In nucleotides, the CDR3 is TGTGCCAGCAGCCAAGATACCCCCCTAGCGGGCAAATTATACAATGAGCAGTTCTTC. Protein: CASSQDTPLAGKLYNEQFF. The complete variable domain, with remaining parts taken from reference TRBV14 and TRBJ2-1, reads EAGVTQFPSHSVIEKGQTVTLRCDPISGHDNLYWYRRVMGKEIKFLLHFVKESKQDESGMPNNRFLAERTGGTYSTLKVQPAELEDSGVYFCASSQDTPLAGKLYNEQFFGPGTRLTVL.

The chain links TRBV9 to TRBJ2-7, with 11 bases aligning to TRBD1. The V gene end was trimmed by 4 bases and the J gene end by 3 bases; junction bases not matched to a gene: 6. CDR1 is SGDLS, CDR2 YYNGEE, per germline. The CDR3 loop spans 15 amino acids. The CDR3 sequence is CASSIAGTGGYEQYF. The CDR3 DNA reads TGTGCCAGCAGCATCGCCGGGACAGGGGGCTACGAGCAGTACTTC.

This clonotype came up a few times. The V and J genes are TRBV15 and TRBJ1-1, with D tentatively TRBD1 (5 bases). Trimming removed 1 base at V and 2 bases at J, with 11 bases between. Germline values: CDR1 LNHNV, CDR2 YYDKDF (reference sequence). The length of the CDR3 is 15 residues. This CDR3 is CATSRVRGTNTEAFF. Written as DNA, the CDR3 is TGTGCCACCAGCAGAGTTCGGGGGACTAACACTGAAGCTTTCTTT.

This clonotype was found a few times. The V gene is TRBV25-1, the J gene TRBJ2-3; tentative D call: TRBD2 (5 bases). V lost 4 bases and J lost 3, with 8 bases in between. The CDR3 runs to 13 residues. Germline V gene data show CDR1 as MGHDK and CDR2 as SYGVNS. The CDR3: CASSGWRTDTQYF. CDR3 nucleotide sequence: TGTGCCAGCAGTGGGTGGAGGACAGATACGCAGTATTTT.

This chain links TRBV7-9 with TRBJ2-5; D is unresolved. V was trimmed by 3 bases and J by 4 bases, leaving 9 bases between them. CDR1 and CDR2 from the germline V gene are SEHNR and FQNEAQ (reference sequence). This CDR3 is built from 13 residues. CDR3 in amino acids: CASSFPGGETQYF. The CDR3 DNA is TGTGCCAGCAGCTTCCCTGGCGGAGAGACCCAGTACTTC.

This clonotype was seen at least ten times. This chain joins TRBV29-1 and TRBJ2-7; 10 nucleotides line up with TRBD2. Germline V gene data show CDR1 as SQVTM and CDR2 as ANQGSEA. The ends lost 6 bases at V and 4 bases at J; junction bases unmatched: 6. CDR3 length: 13 residues. CDR3 coding DNA: TGCAGCGTCGGACTAGCGGATACTTACGAGCAGTACTTC. Its translation is CSVGLADTYEQYF.

This clonotype was counted only a few times. This chain uses TRBV15 with TRBJ1-3; 9 nucleotides align to TRBD1. After removal of 0 bases from V and 1 base from J, the junction contained 13 bases not matched to a gene. The CDR3 has 20 residues. Germline-derived CDR1 and CDR2 are LNHNV and YYDKDF (reference sequence). CDR3 sequence reads: CATSRDWGDRVVDSGNTIYF. The CDR3 DNA reads as TGTGCCACCAGCAGAGATTGGGGGGACAGGGTTGTCGATTCTGGAAACACCATATATTTT.

The J gene is TRBJ2-1, the V gene TRBV6-5; D not resolved. V was trimmed by 1 base and J by 0 bases, leaving 7 bases between them. This CDR3 contains 15 residues. Per the germline V gene, CDR1 is MNHEY and CDR2 is SVGAGI. The CDR3 sequence is CASSYWARSYNEQFF. The CDR3 DNA is TGTGCCAGCAGTTACTGGGCACGCTCCTACAATGAGCAGTTCTTC.

The chain carries TRBV27 and TRBJ2-2, with TRBD2 identical over 13 bases. J lost 2 bases, V lost 5 bases, and 5 bases had no gene match. Germline CDR1 is MNHEY and CDR2 is SMNVEV (reference sequence). The CDR3 length is 17 residues. CDR3 nucleotide sequence: TGTGCCAGCAGTCCGCCGGGACTAGCGGGAAACACCGGGGAGCTGTTTTTT. This encodes CASSPPGLAGNTGELFF.

Comment on this clonotype: Mismatch with germline at one junction end may stem from a read error. The chain carries TRBV6-6 and TRBJ2-1; possibly TRBD2 for D (5 bases). CDR3 size: 10 residues. Germline V gives CDR1 MNHNY, CDR2 SVGAGI (reference sequence). The CDR3 reads CATRGLRDVF. CDR3 DNA: TGTGCCACCCGAGGACTTCGGGATGTCTTC.

This chain links TRBV7-9 with TRBJ2-7; weak D call: TRBD1 (6 bases). The CDR3 contains 13 residues. The V end was cut by 5 bases, the J end by 0 bases, with 8 bases between. Germline loops: CDR1 SEHNR, CDR2 FQNEAQ (reference sequence). CDR3 in DNA: TGTGCCAGCAGCGACAGGTTCTCCTACGAGCAGTACTTC. Translated: CASSDRFSYEQYF.

This clonotype has at least ten counts. The chain combines TRBV5-1 with TRBJ1-5, with no clear D. Trimming took 3 bases from V and 7 from J, leaving 8 bases between them. The CDR3 length is 12 residues. Germline lookup yields CDR1 SGHRS and CDR2 YFSETQ. This chain's CDR3 is CASSYAGQPQHF. CDR3 in DNA: TGCGCCAGCAGCTACGCGGGGCAGCCCCAGCATTTT.

This clonotype showed up just a few times. This chain joins TRBV4-1 and TRBJ2-7; 9 nucleotides line up with TRBD2. CDR3 length: 16 amino acids. Germline V CDR1 and CDR2: MGHRA, YSYEKL. The ends lost 4 bases at V and 5 bases at J; junction bases unmatched: 12. For the CDR3, the DNA is TGCGCCAGCAGCCCCGGGCGTAGCGGGAGTATCCACGAGCAGTACTTC. It encodes CASSPGRSGSIHEQYF.

This clonotype was seen a few times. This chain joins TRBV28 and TRBJ2-1; a weak D match, TRBD1 (6 bases). CDR3 size: 16 residues. V lost 5 bases, J lost 1 base, and 15 bases lay in between. CDR1 and CDR2 from the germline V gene are MDHEN and SYDVKM. The CDR3 DNA reads TGTGCCAGCAGTCCCCAAATGGGGGCATCCTACAATGAGCAGTTCTTC. Its translation: CASSPQMGASYNEQFF.

This clonotype has a handful of counts. The chain employs TRBV5-5 and TRBJ2-7, with D possibly called TRBD1 or TRBD2 (5 bases each). Germline CDR1 SGHKS, CDR2 YYEKEE (reference sequence). V was shortened by 2 bases and J by 3 bases, with 12 bases between the two germline ends. This CDR3 is 14 amino acids long. CDR3 DNA: TGTGCCAGCAGCTTCGCCTTTGGGGGCTACGAGCAGTACTTC. This codes for CASSFAFGGYEQYF.

A few counts support this clonotype. The V gene is TRBV27, the J gene TRBJ2-1, with 10 bases identical to TRBD2. V lost 3 bases, J lost 12 bases, and 11 bases stayed unmatched. Per germline, CDR1 MNHEY and CDR2 SMNVEV (reference sequence). The CDR3 has 15 residues. The CDR3 DNA sequence: TGTGCCAGCAGTTTCCGCAGGACTAGCGGCCTGGTGCAGTTCTTC. Translating it yields CASSFRRTSGLVQFF.

This clonotype has only a few counts. V and J are TRBV20-1 and TRBJ1-4; D remains unclear. V lost 0 bases, J lost 0 bases, and 8 bases lay in between. This CDR3 has 15 amino acids. CDR1 DFQATT and CDR2 SNEGSKA come from the germline V gene (reference sequence). The CDR3, as DNA: TGCAGTGCTAGAGATCATGGTGCAACTAATGAAAAACTGTTTTTT. It is translated as CSARDHGATNEKLFF.

The J gene is TRBJ2-1, the V gene TRBV4-1; 12 nucleotides match TRBD2. Losses at the gene ends were 3 bases for V and 14 bases for J; bases not matched to a gene: 14. Germline CDR1 is MGHRA and CDR2 is YSYEKL. The CDR3 runs 16 residues. The CDR3 DNA reads as TGCGCCAGCAGCCACTCTAGCGGGAGGGCTTCCGGGTATAAGTTCTTC. It encodes CASSHSSGRASGYKFF.

The chain is built from TRBV20-1 and TRBJ2-7; 11 bases match TRBD2. This CDR3 spans 15 amino acids. Germline V CDR1 and CDR2: DFQATT, SNEGSKA (reference sequence). V gave up 5 bases and J gave up 5 bases; unmatched junction bases: 11. CDR3 sequence (DNA): TGCAGTGCTCTTCCTTCTAGCGGGAGGATCCACGAGCAGTACTTC. Residues: CSALPSSGRIHEQYF.